Below are 31 T cell receptor beta chains sequenced from a single sample in a study of CD8+CD57+ T cells in acquired aplastic anemia. The patients chosen for sequencing had shown expansion of CD8+CD57+ cells (detected by flow cytometry). Both TCR beta VDJ combination and CDR3 sequence profiling were carried out. Genomic DNA was the template for this profiling. TCRdb independently ran MiXCR on the reads; one entry per CDR3 protein. The data show hundreds of thousands of distinct CDR3 sequences, around 33% seen once. Sequenced sample: sorted CD4+, CD8+, or CD8+CD57+ T cells (not recorded which) from PBMCs. Receptor source: a human donor with aplastic anemia.

This clonotype was found a few times. The chain employs TRBV7-2 and TRBJ1-3; D is perhaps TRBD1 (5 bases). This CDR3 is 17 amino acids long. Per germline, CDR1 SGHTA and CDR2 FQGNSA. The V gene lost 2 bases and the J gene lost 0 bases, with 14 bases spanning the gap. The CDR3 spells CASSLIAAGSSGNTIYF. The CDR3 DNA reads TGTGCCAGCAGCTTAATAGCGGCAGGGAGCTCTGGAAACACCATATATTTT. The complete variable domain, with remaining parts taken from reference TRBV7-2 and TRBJ1-3, reads GAGVSQSPSNKVTEKGKDVELRCDPISGHTALYWYRQSLGQGLEFLIYFQGNSAPDKSGLPSDRFSAERTGGSVSTLTIQRTQQEDSAVYLCASSLIAAGSSGNTIYFGEGSWLTVV.

This sequence joins TRBV5-6 and TRBJ1-5, with a tentative D call TRBD1 (6 bases). In germline, CDR1 is SGHDT, CDR2 YYEEEE. Trimming stripped 2 bases from V and 0 bases from J, with 12 bases between. This CDR3 contains 16 residues. The CDR3 region is CASSLGRGYSNQPQHF. In DNA form, the CDR3 reads TGTGCCAGCAGCTTAGGTAGGGGGTATAGCAATCAGCCCCAGCATTTT. Full variable domain (missing parts from reference TRBV5-6 and TRBJ1-5): DAGVTQSPTHLIKTRGQQVTLRCSPKSGHDTVSWYQQALGQGPQFIFQYYEEEERQRGNFPDRFSGHQFPNYSSELNVNALLLGDSALYLCASSLGRGYSNQPQHFGDGTRLSIL.

This clonotype appeared many times. The chain is built from TRBV5-1 and TRBJ1-2; 8 bases agree with TRBD1. Germline V gene sequence: CDR1 SGHRS, CDR2 YFSETQ. After removal of 2 bases from V and 6 bases from J, the junction contained 3 bases not matched to a gene. The CDR3 totals 13 residues. The CDR3 nucleotides are TGCGCCAGCAGCTTTTCGGACAGGGATGGCTACACCTTC. It is translated as CASSFSDRDGYTF. The full variable domain, its missing parts supplied by reference TRBV5-1 and TRBJ1-2, is KAGVTQTPRYLIKTRGQQVTLSCSPISGHRSVSWYQQTPGQGLQFLFEYFSETQRNKGNFPGRFSGRQFSNSRSEMNVSTLELGDSALYLCASSFSDRDGYTFGSGTRLTVV.

The chain combines TRBV7-2 with TRBJ2-5; D is possibly TRBD1 (6 bases). The CDR3 extends over 13 amino acids. Trimming removed 9 bases at V and 5 bases at J, with 16 bases between. Germline CDR1 and CDR2: SGHTA and FQGNSA. CDR3 in amino acids: CASHWDISETQYF. In DNA form, the CDR3 reads TGTGCCAGTCATTGGGACATCTCTGAGACCCAGTACTTC.

This rearrangement joins TRBV5-1 to TRBJ1-2, with D possibly matching TRBD1 (5 bases). Trimming shortened V by 0 bases and J by 5 bases, and 11 bases separated the two germline ends. CDR3 length: 14 amino acids. Germline values: CDR1 SGHRS, CDR2 YFSETQ. The CDR3 reads CASSLAGIRYGYTF. CDR3 bases: TGCGCCAGCAGCTTGGCAGGGATCAGGTATGGCTACACCTTC.

This clonotype was detected many times. The V gene is TRBV20-1, the J gene TRBJ1-5; 9 bases align to TRBD1. V trimming: 6 bases; J trimming: 1 base; junction bases outside the gene matches: 7. In germline, CDR1 is DFQATT, CDR2 SNEGSKA (reference sequence). This CDR3 has 15 amino acids. CDR3 sequence: CSATLGQGSNQPQHF. The CDR3, as DNA: TGCAGTGCGACTCTGGGACAGGGAAGCAATCAGCCCCAGCATTTT.

This clonotype has ten or more counts. The chain carries TRBV10-2 and TRBJ2-7; no clear D. The V and J ends lost 2 bases and 2 bases respectively, with 7 bases between them. The V gene's germline CDR1 is WSHSY and CDR2 SAAADI. The CDR3 consists of 13 residues. CDR3 loop: CASSERSTYEQYF. CDR3 in DNA: TGCGCCAGCAGTGAGCGGTCCACCTACGAGCAGTACTTC.

The chain combines TRBV7-2 with TRBJ2-7; 7 nucleotides line up with TRBD1. CDR1 SGHTA and CDR2 FQGNSA come from the germline V gene. The V gene end was trimmed by 3 bases and the J gene end by 1 base; junction bases not matched to a gene: 9. The CDR3 is 16 amino acids. The CDR3 DNA reads as TGTGCCAGCAGCTTCGCCCGGGACAGCTTGTCCTACGAGCAGTACTTC. Translating gives CASSFARDSLSYEQYF.

CDR3 sequence (DNA): TGTGCCAGCAGTCCCTGGAGTGTGCAAGTGCCGTATGGCTACACCTTC. Translation: CASSPWSVQVPYGYTF. This chain links TRBV11-1 with TRBJ1-2; the D is unclear. The germline CDR1 and CDR2 sequences are SGHAT and FQDESV (reference sequence). Trimming took 6 bases from V and 5 from J, leaving 22 bases between them. CDR3 size: 16 residues.

The chain recombines TRBV25-1 with TRBJ1-2, with a weak D call TRBD1 (6 bases). CDR1 is MGHDK, CDR2 SYGVNS, per germline. V lost 4 bases, J lost 12 bases, and 15 bases lay in between. The CDR3 runs 12 residues. Here the CDR3 reads CASSGPGAGNTF. The CDR3 coding sequence is TGTGCCAGCAGTGGGCCAGGGGCTGGAAACACCTTC.

This clonotype has a count of ten or more. The J gene is TRBJ1-2, the V gene TRBV20-1, with TRBD1 matching 9 bases. This CDR3 has 12 amino acids. J was trimmed by 8 bases and V by 4 bases; bases with no gene match: 5. Germline lookup yields CDR1 DFQATT and CDR2 SNEGSKA (reference sequence). Here the CDR3 DNA reads TGCAGTGCTATTCTAACAGGGGGCGGCTACACCTTC. It translates to CSAILTGGGYTF.

The chain has TRBV5-1 and TRBJ1-2; possibly TRBD1 for D (5 bases). This CDR3 comprises 14 residues. Germline V gives CDR1 SGHRS, CDR2 YFSETQ. Trimming removed 4 bases from V and 4 bases from J, with 14 bases in between. CDR3 loop: CASSRDGEGYGYTF. CDR3 bases: TGCGCCAGCAGCAGGGACGGGGAGGGCTATGGCTACACCTTC.

A few counts support this clonotype. V gene TRBV7-9 combines with J gene TRBJ1-1, with D perhaps TRBD1 (6 bases). Germline V gene lookup returns CDR1 SEHNR and CDR2 FQNEAQ (reference sequence). V lost 3 bases and J lost 2, with 16 bases in between. This CDR3 is built from 16 residues. CDR3 bases: TGTGCCAGCAGCTTCGGGGGGCCCAGAGCCAACACTGAAGCTTTCTTT. This codes for CASSFGGPRANTEAFF.

At least ten counts were recorded for this clonotype. The gene calls are TRBV10-3 and TRBJ2-1, with a tentative D call TRBD2 (6 bases). Germline V CDR1 and CDR2: ENHRY, SYGVKD. V gave up 4 bases and J gave up 3 bases, with 16 bases separating them. The CDR3 totals 16 residues. As DNA, the CDR3 is TGTGCCATCAGTGGATTAGCGGAAGAGCGCTACAATGAGCAGTTCTTC. Translation gives CAISGLAEERYNEQFF.

In this sample, this clonotype turned up a few times. This chain connects TRBV4-2 to TRBJ1-4; tentatively, D is TRBD1 (6 bases). The CDR3 consists of 16 residues. Germline V gene data show CDR1 as LGHNA and CDR2 as YNFKEQ. V was clipped by 0 bases and J by 8 bases, with 16 bases between them. CDR3 protein: CASSQDYRGAEEKLFF. In DNA, the CDR3 is TGTGCCAGCAGCCAAGACTACCGGGGGGCAGAGGAAAAACTGTTTTTT.

This clonotype has just a few counts. This chain links TRBV7-9 with TRBJ2-7, with 11 positions matching TRBD1. The V and J ends lost 4 bases and 3 bases, in that order; junction bases with no gene match: 5. Germline lookup yields CDR1 SEHNR and CDR2 FQNEAQ (reference sequence). This CDR3 is built from 15 residues. The CDR3 here is CASSSPGQGGYEQYF. CDR3 DNA: TGTGCCAGCAGCTCTCCGGGACAGGGGGGCTACGAGCAGTACTTC.

The sample holds a few counts of this clonotype. The chain links TRBV12-3 or TRBV12-4 to TRBJ2-7; 9 positions match TRBD2. Trimming removed 6 bases from V and 1 base from J; junction bases left unmatched: 7. This CDR3 has 15 amino acids. The CDR3 loop reads CASSTEGLASYEQYF. CDR3 bases: TGTGCCAGCAGCACCGAGGGACTAGCTTCCTACGAGCAGTACTTC.

The chain couples TRBV11-1 to TRBJ1-2, with 11 nucleotides matching TRBD1. From germline, CDR1 is SGHAT and CDR2 FQDESV (reference sequence). The V gene end was trimmed by 5 bases and the J gene end by 8 bases; junction bases not matched to a gene: 19. The CDR3 length is 18 residues. The CDR3, as DNA: TGTGCCAGCAGCCACCAAGAACCGGGACAGGGGGAATATTGGGGCTACACCTTC. Translating gives CASSHQEPGQGEYWGYTF. Filled out from reference TRBV11-1 and TRBJ1-2, the complete variable domain reads EAEVAQSPRYKITEKSQAVAFWCDPISGHATLYWYRQILGQGPELLVQFQDESVVDDSQLPKDRFSAERLKGVDSTLKIQPAELGDSAMYLCASSHQEPGQGEYWGYTFGSGTRLTVV.

The chain is built from TRBV10-3 and TRBJ1-2, with 8 nucleotides matching TRBD1. The CDR3 spans 15 residues. Germline V gives CDR1 ENHRY, CDR2 SYGVKD. J was trimmed by 1 base and V by 10 bases; bases with no gene match: 11. This CDR3 is CAKASGTGVNYGYTF. CDR3 coding DNA: TGTGCCAAAGCTTCCGGGACAGGAGTTAACTATGGCTACACCTTC.

This clonotype was counted at least ten times. The V and J genes are TRBV24-1 and TRBJ1-5, with no clear D. The V end lost 2 bases, the J end lost 3 bases, and 7 bases lay between the germline ends. The germline V gene encodes CDR1 KGHDR and CDR2 SFDVKD. The CDR3 runs to 14 residues. CDR3 loop: CATSDSQFNQPQHF. The CDR3 nucleotides read TGTGCCACCAGTGATTCCCAATTCAATCAGCCCCAGCATTTT.

This clonotype was counted between two and nine times. A read error is likely, as this CDR3 ends without the conserved phenylalanine or tryptophan. The rearrangement links TRBV6-1 to TRBJ1-2; 7 nucleotides line up with TRBD1. CDR3 length: 15 amino acids. The germline gives CDR1 MNHNS, CDR2 SASEGT. V lost 7 bases, J lost 8 bases, and 16 bases stayed unmatched. The CDR3 loop is CASTYGGRGEAGYTL. Written as DNA, the CDR3 is TGTGCCAGCACCTACGGTGGCAGGGGGGAAGCAGGCTACACCCTC.

This chain links TRBV11-2 with TRBJ1-1; D gene unclear. Germline V gives CDR1 SGHAT, CDR2 FQNNGV. The CDR3 covers 12 residues. V lost 2 bases, J lost 4 bases, and 5 bases lay in between. This CDR3 reads CASSLSVTEAFF. In DNA form, the CDR3 reads TGTGCCAGCAGCTTAAGCGTCACTGAAGCTTTCTTT.

The chain uses TRBV2 and TRBJ1-5; 7 nucleotides agree with TRBD1. The CDR3 is 16 amino acids. Germline V gene sequence: CDR1 SNHLY, CDR2 FYNNEI. Germline trimming cut 4 bases from V and 4 bases from J; bases unmatched to any gene: 10. The CDR3 loop is CASSGDPGGGNQPQHF. The DNA of the CDR3 is TGTGCCAGCAGTGGGGACCCAGGGGGTGGAAATCAGCCCCAGCATTTT.

This clonotype showed up just a few times. V usage is TRBV13 and J usage is TRBJ2-1, with unresolved D. Trimming stripped 3 bases from V and 4 bases from J, with 13 bases between. The CDR3 covers 15 residues. Germline CDR1 reads PRHDT; CDR2 reads FYEKMQ (reference sequence). DNA for the CDR3: TGTGCCAGCAGCTTGCGCCCTTACGGGTACAATGAGCAGTTCTTC. Translating it yields CASSLRPYGYNEQFF.

This clonotype was found a few times. The chain is built from TRBV6-5 and TRBJ2-6; D is unresolved. Per the germline V gene, CDR1 is MNHEY and CDR2 is SVGAGI. V lost 3 bases to trimming and J lost 8 bases, with 8 bases between them. The CDR3 runs to 13 residues. The CDR3 nucleotides read TGTGCCAGCAGTTATCAATTACCCAACGTCCTGACTTTC. As protein: CASSYQLPNVLTF.

This clonotype was seen ten or more times. V is TRBV20-1 and J is TRBJ2-3, with 7 bases lining up with TRBD1. V dropped 3 bases and J dropped 0; count of bases not matched to a gene: 9. The germline gives CDR1 DFQATT, CDR2 SNEGSKA (reference sequence). This CDR3 contains 16 residues. The CDR3 spells CSARSPRQGSTDTQYF. The CDR3 bases are TGCAGTGCTAGGAGCCCGAGACAGGGAAGCACAGATACGCAGTATTTT.

This clonotype was observed once. The chain carries TRBV7-9 and TRBJ2-5; TRBD1 matches 11 bases. With V trimmed by 5 bases and J by 4 bases, 9 bases remained unmatched. The length of the CDR3 is 16 residues. CDR1 is SEHNR, CDR2 FQNEAQ, per germline (reference sequence). The DNA for the CDR3 is TGTGCCAGCAGCCCTGCGGACAGGGGGCTAGGAGAGACCCAGTACTTC. Encoded protein: CASSPADRGLGETQYF.

In regard to this clonotype: One base away lies a much larger clone, so this may be a sequencing read error. The chain combines TRBV20-1 with TRBJ2-7, with D perhaps matching TRBD2 (5 bases). The ends were cut back, 1 base at V and 3 bases at J, with 10 bases in the middle. The germline gives CDR1 DFQATT, CDR2 SNEGSKA (reference sequence). The CDR3 has 13 residues. The CDR3 loop reads CSARALLVYEQYF. The CDR3 DNA reads as TGCAGTGCTAGAGCGTTACTAGTCTACGAGCAGTACTTC.

A word on this clonotype: A single base separates this from a much larger clone, so it may be a read error. J is TRBJ1-1 and V is TRBV7-8; the D is unclear. The germline V gene encodes CDR1 SGHVS and CDR2 FQNEAQ. CDR3 length: 11 amino acids. DNA of the CDR3: TGTGCCAGCACCTCGGCCACTGGAGCTTTCTTT. This encodes CASTSATGAFF.

V gene TRBV24-1 combines with J gene TRBJ1-1; D unresolved. Trimming left V 8 bases short and J 0 bases short, with 21 bases between. The CDR3 runs 17 residues. Per germline, CDR1 KGHDR and CDR2 SFDVKD. The CDR3 coding sequence is TGTGCCACCAATCACTACGGGGAGTGCCTCATGAACACTGAAGCTTTCTTT. Translating it yields CATNHYGECLMNTEAFF.

The sample holds many counts of this clonotype. V gene TRBV2 combines with J gene TRBJ2-2; the match to TRBD1 covers 9 bases. CDR3 size: 14 residues. Germline values: CDR1 SNHLY, CDR2 FYNNEI. V lost 5 bases to trimming and J lost 6 bases; unmatched junction nucleotides: 4. The CDR3 here is CASSLDRGSGELFF. The CDR3 nucleotides read TGTGCCAGCAGTCTGGACAGGGGTTCCGGGGAGCTGTTTTTT.